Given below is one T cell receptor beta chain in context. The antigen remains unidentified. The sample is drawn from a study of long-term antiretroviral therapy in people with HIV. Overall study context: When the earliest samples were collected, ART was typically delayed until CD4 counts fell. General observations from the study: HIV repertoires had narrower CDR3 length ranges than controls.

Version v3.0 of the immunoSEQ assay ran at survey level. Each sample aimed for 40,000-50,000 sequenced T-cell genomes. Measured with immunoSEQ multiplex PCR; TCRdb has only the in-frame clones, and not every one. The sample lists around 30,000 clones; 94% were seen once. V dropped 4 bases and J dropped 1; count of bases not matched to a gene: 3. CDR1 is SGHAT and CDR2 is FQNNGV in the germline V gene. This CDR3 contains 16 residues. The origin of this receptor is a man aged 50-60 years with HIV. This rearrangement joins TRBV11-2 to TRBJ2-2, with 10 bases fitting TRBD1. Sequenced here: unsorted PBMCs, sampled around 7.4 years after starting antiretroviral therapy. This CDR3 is CASSSRDRGNTGELFF. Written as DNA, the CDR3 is TGTGCCAGCAGCTCACGGGACAGGGGGAACACCGGGGAGCTGTTTTTT.